The TCR beta chain described here comes from a study of breast tumors, draining lymph nodes, adjacent tissues. General study points: Tumors had less TCR diversity than lymph nodes, more than nontumor tissue.

The CDR3 extends over 15 amino acids. Germline values: CDR1 LNHDA, CDR2 SQIVND (reference sequence). About this clonotype: Its antigen is unidentified. Just one base apart from a much larger clone, this may be a read error.

Via MiXCR, TCRdb re-called the multiplex PCR reads, giving one row per CDR3 protein. Of some 150,000 distinct CDR3 sequences detected, approximately 20% appear once; the ten largest clones hold just over 2.5%. Breast cancer patients provided tissue from their axillary draining lymph nodes. The gene calls are TRBV19 and TRBJ2-3; possible D gene TRBD2, 6 bases. The sample taken for sequencing was axillary lymph node tissue. This TCR came from a female donor with breast cancer. Some clones in this sample may be carry-over from other donors' samples. The CDR3 DNA sequence: TGTGCCGGTAGTACGAGACTAGGGAACACAGATACGCAGTATTTT. It codes for CAGSTRLGNTDTQYF.